Presented here are 19 T cell receptor beta chains from one specimen sequenced in a study of T cell changes during pregnancy in multiple sclerosis. Here immunoSEQ multiplex PCR was the method, and the copy in TCRdb shows in-frame clones only, minus some. The sample lists fewer than 40,000 clones, roughly 88% occurring once. The sequencing used CD8+ T cells from peripheral blood mononuclear cells, collected after pregnancy. Receptor source: a female donor with multiple sclerosis, enrolled in a pregnancy study.

This chain links TRBV14 with TRBJ2-1; TRBD1 agrees at 7 bases. Germline CDR1 is SGHDN and CDR2 is FVKESK. V trimming: 3 bases; J trimming: 2 bases; junction bases outside the gene matches: 19. This CDR3 has 20 amino acids. CDR3 protein: CASSHTGAGASRITYNEQFF. DNA of the CDR3: TGTGCCAGCAGCCATACAGGGGCAGGGGCCTCTCGCATCACCTACAATGAGCAGTTCTTC.

V and J are TRBV25-1 and TRBJ1-3; D is unresolved. Trimming took 1 base from V and 4 from J, leaving 14 bases between them. Germline assignment: CDR1 MGHDK and CDR2 SYGVNS. The CDR3 has 16 amino acids. CDR3 nucleotides: TGTGCCAGCAGTGAATTTTTTGGCACAGAAGGAAACACCATATATTTT. Amino acids: CASSEFFGTEGNTIYF.

This rearrangement joins TRBV9 to TRBJ1-5, with D maybe TRBD1 (6 bases). CDR3 size: 15 residues. V lost 0 bases to trimming and J lost 6 bases, with 13 bases between them. Germline CDR1 SGDLS, CDR2 YYNGEE. The CDR3 DNA reads as TGTGCCAGCAGCGTAGGATCAGGGGAGAGTCAGCCCCAGCATTTT. Translating it yields CASSVGSGESQPQHF. The full variable domain, in which reference TRBV9 and TRBJ1-5 provide the parts outside the CDR3, is DSGVTQTPKHLITATGQRVTLRCSPRSGDLSVYWYQQSLDQGLQFLIQYYNGEERAKGNILERFSAQQFPDLHSELNLSSLELGDSALYFCASSVGSGESQPQHFGDGTRLSIL.

The rearrangement uses TRBV7-3 and TRBJ1-2; no firm D call. This CDR3 has 12 amino acids. The germline V gene encodes CDR1 SGHTA and CDR2 FQGTGA. With 4 bases removed from V and 8 bases from J, the gap between germline ends came to 11 bases. CDR3 loop: CASSSSAGGYTF. The CDR3 nucleotides are TGTGCCAGCAGCTCCTCCGCGGGGGGCTACACCTTC.

V gene TRBV6-1 combines with J gene TRBJ1-2, with D maybe TRBD1 (6 bases). From germline, CDR1 is MNHNS and CDR2 SASEGT. V was trimmed by 6 bases and J by 9 bases, leaving 14 bases between them. This CDR3 spans 12 amino acids. Here the CDR3 reads CASRDWQGSYTF. In DNA form, the CDR3 reads TGTGCCAGCAGAGACTGGCAGGGGAGCTACACCTTC.

The gene calls are TRBV6-5 and TRBJ1-2, with no clear D. CDR3 length: 16 residues. Germline-derived CDR1 and CDR2 are MNHEY and SVGAGI. Trimming removed 0 bases from V and 3 bases from J, with 14 bases in between. The CDR3 is CASSYSAQAGHYGYTF. The CDR3 nucleotides are TGTGCCAGCAGTTACTCGGCTCAAGCGGGCCACTATGGCTACACCTTC.

This chain uses TRBV5-6 with TRBJ2-1; D call uncertain. V was clipped by 5 bases and J by 3 bases, with 6 bases between them. Germline CDR1 reads SGHDT; CDR2 reads YYEEEE. The CDR3 is 12 residues long. The CDR3 is CASRARYNEQFF. CDR3 DNA: TGTGCCAGCAGAGCACGCTACAATGAGCAGTTCTTC.

The rearrangement links TRBV6-6 to TRBJ2-2; TRBD1 might be the D (6 bases). Trimming left V 8 bases short and J 7 bases short, with 8 bases between. The germline CDR1 and CDR2 sequences are MNHNY and SVGAGI (reference sequence). This CDR3 comprises 11 residues. DNA for the CDR3: TGTGCCAGCGGGGGCGTCGGGGAGCTGTTTTTT. As protein: CASGGVGELFF.

V is TRBV11-2 and J is TRBJ1-4; D not resolved. Between the trimmed V and J ends, which lost 3 bases and 5 bases, there was a span of 7 bases. Per germline, CDR1 SGHAT and CDR2 FQNNGV. The CDR3 extends over 13 amino acids. The CDR3 sequence is CASSLWQNEKLFF. CDR3 sequence (DNA): TGTGCCAGCAGCTTGTGGCAAAATGAAAAACTGTTTTTT.

This chain links TRBV6-6 with TRBJ1-1; no reliable D call. CDR3 size: 11 residues. With 4 bases removed from V and 7 bases from J, the gap between germline ends came to 7 bases. In germline, CDR1 is MNHNY, CDR2 SVGAGI (reference sequence). This chain's CDR3 is CASSFPREAFF. CDR3 bases: TGTGCCAGCAGTTTTCCGCGTGAAGCTTTCTTT.

V is TRBV5-5 and J is TRBJ2-7, with 9 bases matching TRBD1. Germline assignment: CDR1 SGHKS and CDR2 YYEKEE (reference sequence). The CDR3 is made up of 18 amino acids. Unmatched junction bases numbered 16, after V lost 4 bases and J lost 2 bases. The chain's CDR3 is CASSPPAGQGPSTYEQYF. CDR3 DNA: TGTGCCAGCAGCCCCCCCGCTGGACAGGGGCCCTCGACCTACGAGCAGTACTTC.

The chain couples TRBV11-2 to TRBJ1-1, with D possibly being TRBD1 (6 bases). Per germline, CDR1 SGHAT and CDR2 FQNNGV. V gave up 4 bases and J gave up 7 bases, with 13 bases separating them. The length of the CDR3 is 13 residues. The CDR3 bases are TGTGCCAGCAGCTATGGCATCAGGGGTGAAGCTTTCTTT. Translating gives CASSYGIRGEAFF. The complete variable domain, with remaining parts taken from reference TRBV11-2 and TRBJ1-1, reads EAGVAQSPRYKIIEKRQSVAFWCNPISGHATLYWYQQILGQGPKLLIQFQNNGVVDDSQLPKDRFSAERLKGVDSTLKIQPAKLEDSAVYLCASSYGIRGEAFFGQGTRLTVV.

V gene TRBV12-5 combines with J gene TRBJ1-1, with D uncertain. CDR3 length: 13 residues. Germline values: CDR1 LGHNT, CDR2 FRNRAP. The ends were cut back, 3 bases at V and 3 bases at J, with 8 bases in the middle. In DNA form, the CDR3 reads TGTGCTAGTGGTTTAGGAGGAGACACTGAAGCTTTCTTT. This encodes CASGLGGDTEAFF.

The genes are TRBV4-1 and TRBJ2-7; 9 positions agree with TRBD1. This CDR3 spans 14 amino acids. Looked up from germline, CDR1 is MGHRA and CDR2 is YSYEKL. With V trimmed by 0 bases and J by 8 bases, 5 bases remained unmatched. This CDR3 reads CASSQETGGEKQYF. The CDR3 coding sequence is TGCGCCAGCAGCCAAGAAACAGGGGGCGAAAAGCAGTACTTC.

CDR3 in amino acids: CASSFPVPDSYEQYF. In nucleotides, the CDR3 is TGTGCCAGCAGCTTTCCCGTGCCAGACAGCTACGAGCAGTACTTC. The chain couples TRBV7-8 to TRBJ2-7; TRBD1 is a possible D gene (5 bases). Trimming removed 3 bases at V and 3 bases at J, with 15 bases between. Germline V lookup: CDR1 SGHVS, CDR2 FQNEAQ. This CDR3 is 15 amino acids long.

The chain carries TRBV9 and TRBJ1-1; 11 bases map to TRBD1. The CDR3 totals 14 residues. V lost 5 bases to trimming and J lost 5 bases; unmatched junction nucleotides: 5. Germline CDR1 and CDR2: SGDLS and YYNGEE. This chain's CDR3 is CASRGDRGRTEAFF. CDR3 sequence (DNA): TGTGCCAGCAGGGGGGACAGGGGGAGGACTGAAGCTTTCTTT.

J is TRBJ1-4 and V is TRBV7-8, with D tentatively TRBD1 (5 bases). Germline V lookup: CDR1 SGHVS, CDR2 FQNEAQ. The CDR3 runs to 14 residues. The germline V and J ends were trimmed by 0 bases and 4 bases, with 6 bases remaining between them. CDR3 in amino acids: CASSLARVNEKLFF. DNA for the CDR3: TGTGCCAGCAGCTTAGCCAGGGTTAATGAAAAACTGTTTTTT. Full variable domain (missing parts from reference TRBV7-8 and TRBJ1-4): GAGVSQSPRYKVAKRGQDVALRCDPISGHVSLFWYQQALGQGPEFLTYFQNEAQLDKSGLPSDRFFAERPEGSVSTLKIQRTQQEDSAVYLCASSLARVNEKLFFGSGTQLSVL.

V and J are TRBV7-8 and TRBJ1-1, with D possibly matching TRBD1 (5 bases). The germline V and J ends were trimmed by 2 bases and 6 bases, with 16 bases remaining between them. The CDR3 has 15 amino acids. Germline V gene sequence: CDR1 SGHVS, CDR2 FQNEAQ. The chain's CDR3 is CASSLRDSSTSEAFF. CDR3 in DNA: TGTGCCAGCAGCTTAAGAGACAGCTCAACATCTGAAGCTTTCTTT.

Remarks on this clone: At one of its ends the junction is not consistent with the germline gene, which may arise from a read error. The rearrangement joins TRBV7-7 to TRBJ2-2, with a tentative D call TRBD2 (5 bases). The CDR3 totals 14 residues. Germline CDR1 reads SSHAT; CDR2 reads FNYEAQ (reference sequence). The CDR3 DNA sequence: TGTGCTAGCAGCTTAGATCCGGGAAACGGGGAGCTGTTTTTT. Translation gives CASSLDPGNGELFF.